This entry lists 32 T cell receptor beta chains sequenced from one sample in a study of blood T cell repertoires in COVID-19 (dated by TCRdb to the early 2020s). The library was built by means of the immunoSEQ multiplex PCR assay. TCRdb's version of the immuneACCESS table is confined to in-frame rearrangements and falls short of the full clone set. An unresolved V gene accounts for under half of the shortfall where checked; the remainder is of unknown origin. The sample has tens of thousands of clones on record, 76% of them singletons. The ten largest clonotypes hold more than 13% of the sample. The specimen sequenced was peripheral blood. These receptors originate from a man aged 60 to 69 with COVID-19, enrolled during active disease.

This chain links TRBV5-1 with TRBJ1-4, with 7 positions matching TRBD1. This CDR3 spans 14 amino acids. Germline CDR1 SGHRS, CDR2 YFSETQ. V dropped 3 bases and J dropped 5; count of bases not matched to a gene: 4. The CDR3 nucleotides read TGCGCCAGCAGCTGGACAGGTCGGAATGAAAAACTGTTTTTT. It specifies CASSWTGRNEKLFF.

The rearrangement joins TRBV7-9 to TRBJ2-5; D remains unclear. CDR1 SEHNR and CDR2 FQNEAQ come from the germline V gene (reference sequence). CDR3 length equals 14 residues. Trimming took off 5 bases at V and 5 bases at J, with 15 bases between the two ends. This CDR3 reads CASSPPKARETQYF. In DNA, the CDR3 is TGTGCCAGCAGCCCACCTAAGGCGCGGGAGACCCAGTACTTC.

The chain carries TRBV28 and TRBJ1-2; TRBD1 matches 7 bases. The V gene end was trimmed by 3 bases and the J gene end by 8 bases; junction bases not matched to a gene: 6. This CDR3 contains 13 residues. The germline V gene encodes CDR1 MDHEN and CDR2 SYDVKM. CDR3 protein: CASSLGTRGGYTF. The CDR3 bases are TGTGCCAGCAGTTTGGGTACCAGGGGGGGCTACACCTTC.

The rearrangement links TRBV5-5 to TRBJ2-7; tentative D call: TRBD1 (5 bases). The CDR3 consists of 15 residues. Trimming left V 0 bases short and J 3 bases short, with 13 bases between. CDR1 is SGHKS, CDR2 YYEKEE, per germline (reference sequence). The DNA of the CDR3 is TGTGCCAGCAGCTTGGCCACGACAGAGTTCTACGAGCAGTACTTC. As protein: CASSLATTEFYEQYF.

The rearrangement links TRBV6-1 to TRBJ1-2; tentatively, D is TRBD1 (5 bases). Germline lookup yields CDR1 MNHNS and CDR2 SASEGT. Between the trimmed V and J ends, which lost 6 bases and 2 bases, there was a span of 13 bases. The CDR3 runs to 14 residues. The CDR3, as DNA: TGTGCCAGCAGGGGAAATCGGGGGAACTATGGCTACACCTTC. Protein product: CASRGNRGNYGYTF.

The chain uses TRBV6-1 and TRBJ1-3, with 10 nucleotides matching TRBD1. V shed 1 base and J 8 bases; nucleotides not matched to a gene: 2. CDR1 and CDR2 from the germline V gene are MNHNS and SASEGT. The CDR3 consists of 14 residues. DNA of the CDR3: TGTGCCAGCAGTGAAGGACAGGGGGCGGACACCATATATTTT. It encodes CASSEGQGADTIYF.

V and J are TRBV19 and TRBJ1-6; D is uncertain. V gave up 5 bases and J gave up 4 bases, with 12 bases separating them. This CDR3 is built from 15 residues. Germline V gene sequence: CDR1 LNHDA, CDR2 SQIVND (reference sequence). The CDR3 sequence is CASSFSNPYNSPLHF. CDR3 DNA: TGTGCCAGTAGTTTTTCTAACCCTTATAATTCACCCCTCCACTTT.

CDR3 amino acids: CASSPTGSAYNSPLHF. DNA of the CDR3: TGTGCCAGCAGCCCCACAGGGTCGGCCTATAATTCACCCCTCCACTTT. This chain uses TRBV9 with TRBJ1-6; D is possibly TRBD1 (6 bases). Trimming cost V 4 bases and J 2 bases, with 13 bases left between them. CDR3 length equals 16 residues. The germline V gene encodes CDR1 SGDLS and CDR2 YYNGEE.

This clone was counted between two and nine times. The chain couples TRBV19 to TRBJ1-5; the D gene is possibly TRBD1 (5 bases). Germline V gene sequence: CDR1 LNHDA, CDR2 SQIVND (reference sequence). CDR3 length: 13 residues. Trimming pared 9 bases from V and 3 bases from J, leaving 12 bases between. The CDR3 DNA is TGTGCCAGCCAGGCGGGGCTCAATCAGCCCCAGCATTTT. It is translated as CASQAGLNQPQHF.

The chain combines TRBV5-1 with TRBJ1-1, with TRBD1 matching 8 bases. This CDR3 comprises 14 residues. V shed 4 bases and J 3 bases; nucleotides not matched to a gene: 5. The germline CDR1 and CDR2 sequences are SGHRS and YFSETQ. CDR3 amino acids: CASSRGQGDTEAFF. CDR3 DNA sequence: TGCGCCAGCAGCCGTGGACAGGGTGACACTGAAGCTTTCTTT. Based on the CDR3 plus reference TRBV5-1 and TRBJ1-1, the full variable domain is KAGVTQTPRYLIKTRGQQVTLSCSPISGHRSVSWYQQTPGQGLQFLFEYFSETQRNKGNFPGRFSGRQFSNSRSEMNVSTLELGDSALYLCASSRGQGDTEAFFGQGTRLTVV.

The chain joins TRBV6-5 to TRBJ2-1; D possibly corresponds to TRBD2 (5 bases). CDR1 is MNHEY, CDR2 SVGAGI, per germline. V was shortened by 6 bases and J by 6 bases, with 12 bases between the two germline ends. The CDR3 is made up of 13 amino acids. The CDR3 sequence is CASSLGRFNEQFF. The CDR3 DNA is TGTGCCAGCAGCCTGGGGAGATTCAATGAGCAGTTCTTC.

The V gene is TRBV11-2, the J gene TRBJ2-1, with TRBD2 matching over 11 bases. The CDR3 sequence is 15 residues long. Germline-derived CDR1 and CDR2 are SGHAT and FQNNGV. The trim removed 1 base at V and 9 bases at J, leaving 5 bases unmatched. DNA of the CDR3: TGTGCCAGCAGCTTAGGAACTAGCGGGGGAGGTGAGCAGTTCTTC. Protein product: CASSLGTSGGGEQFF.

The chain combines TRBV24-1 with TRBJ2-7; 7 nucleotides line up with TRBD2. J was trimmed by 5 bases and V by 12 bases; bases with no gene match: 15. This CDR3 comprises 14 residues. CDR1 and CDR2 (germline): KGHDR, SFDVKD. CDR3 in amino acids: CAPGLGEGSNEQYF. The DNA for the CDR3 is TGTGCCCCAGGTTTGGGGGAGGGGTCCAACGAGCAGTACTTC.

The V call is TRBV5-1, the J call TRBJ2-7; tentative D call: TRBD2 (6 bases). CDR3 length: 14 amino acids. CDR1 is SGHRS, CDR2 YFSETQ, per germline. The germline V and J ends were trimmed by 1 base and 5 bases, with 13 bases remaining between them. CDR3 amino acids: CASSLSGGSHEQYF. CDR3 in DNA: TGCGCCAGCAGCTTGAGTGGGGGGTCCCACGAGCAGTACTTC.

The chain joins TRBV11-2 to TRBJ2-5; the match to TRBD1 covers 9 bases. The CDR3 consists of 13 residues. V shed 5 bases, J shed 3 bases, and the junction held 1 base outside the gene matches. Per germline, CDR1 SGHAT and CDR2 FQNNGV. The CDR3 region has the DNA TGTGCCAGCAGCCGGGACAGGGAAGAGACCCAGTACTTC. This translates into CASSRDREETQYF.

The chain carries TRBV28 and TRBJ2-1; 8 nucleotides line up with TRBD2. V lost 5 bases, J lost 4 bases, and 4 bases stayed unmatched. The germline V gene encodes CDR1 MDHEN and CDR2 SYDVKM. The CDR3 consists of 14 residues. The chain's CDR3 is CASSRSGGYNEQFF. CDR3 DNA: TGTGCCAGCAGTAGGAGCGGGGGATACAATGAGCAGTTCTTC.

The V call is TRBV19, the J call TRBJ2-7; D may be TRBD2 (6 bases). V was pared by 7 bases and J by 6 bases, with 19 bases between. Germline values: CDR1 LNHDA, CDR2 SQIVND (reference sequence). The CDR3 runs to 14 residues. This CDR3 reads CASNPGTYSGEQYF. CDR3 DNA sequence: TGTGCCAGTAACCCCGGGACTTACTCGGGCGAGCAGTACTTC. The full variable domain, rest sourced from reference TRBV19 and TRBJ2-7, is DGGITQSPKYLFRKEGQNVTLSCEQNLNHDAMYWYRQDPGQGLRLIYYSQIVNDFQKGDIAEGYSVSREKKESFPLTVTSAQKNPTAFYLCASNPGTYSGEQYFGPGTRLTVT.

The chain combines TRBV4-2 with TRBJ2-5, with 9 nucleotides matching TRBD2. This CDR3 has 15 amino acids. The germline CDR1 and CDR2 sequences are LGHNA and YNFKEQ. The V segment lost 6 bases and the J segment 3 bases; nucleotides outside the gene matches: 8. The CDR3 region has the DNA TGTGCCAGCAGTCTAAGCGGGAGGTACGAAGAGACCCAGTACTTC. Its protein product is CASSLSGRYEETQYF.

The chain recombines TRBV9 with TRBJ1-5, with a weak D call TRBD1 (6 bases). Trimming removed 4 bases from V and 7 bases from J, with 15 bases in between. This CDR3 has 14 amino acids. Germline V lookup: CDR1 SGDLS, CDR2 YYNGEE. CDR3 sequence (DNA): TGTGCCAGCAGCCCCGGGGGGCTCGGACAGCCCCAGCATTTT. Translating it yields CASSPGGLGQPQHF.

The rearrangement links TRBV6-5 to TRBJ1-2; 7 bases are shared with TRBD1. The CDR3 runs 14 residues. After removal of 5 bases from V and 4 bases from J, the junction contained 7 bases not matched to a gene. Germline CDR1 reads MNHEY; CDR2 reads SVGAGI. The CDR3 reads CASSPTGLIYGYTF. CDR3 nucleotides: TGTGCCAGCAGTCCGACAGGGCTAATCTATGGCTACACCTTC.

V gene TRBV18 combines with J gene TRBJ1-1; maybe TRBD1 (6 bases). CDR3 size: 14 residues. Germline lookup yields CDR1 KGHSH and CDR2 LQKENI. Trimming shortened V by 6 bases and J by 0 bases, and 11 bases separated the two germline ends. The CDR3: CASSPQGLNTEAFF. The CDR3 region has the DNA TGTGCCAGCTCCCCCCAGGGGTTGAACACTGAAGCTTTCTTT.

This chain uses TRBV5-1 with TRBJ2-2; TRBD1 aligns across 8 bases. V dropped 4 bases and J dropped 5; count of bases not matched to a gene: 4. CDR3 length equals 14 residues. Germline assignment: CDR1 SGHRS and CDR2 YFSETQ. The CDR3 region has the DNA TGCGCCAGCAGCGTGAACAGGGGGACCGGGGAGCTGTTTTTT. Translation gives CASSVNRGTGELFF.

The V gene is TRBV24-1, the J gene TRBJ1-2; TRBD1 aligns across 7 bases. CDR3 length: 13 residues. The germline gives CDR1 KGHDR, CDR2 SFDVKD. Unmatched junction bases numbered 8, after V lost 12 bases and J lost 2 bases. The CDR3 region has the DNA TGTGCCGCCAAAGGGACAGCGAACTATGGCTACACCTTC. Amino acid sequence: CAAKGTANYGYTF.

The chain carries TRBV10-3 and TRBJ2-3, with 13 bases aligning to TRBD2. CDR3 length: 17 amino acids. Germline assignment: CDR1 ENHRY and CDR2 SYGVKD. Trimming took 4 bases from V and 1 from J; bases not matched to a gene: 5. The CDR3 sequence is CAISGLAGGVGTDTQYF. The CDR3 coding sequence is TGTGCCATCAGTGGACTAGCGGGAGGAGTCGGCACAGATACGCAGTATTTT.

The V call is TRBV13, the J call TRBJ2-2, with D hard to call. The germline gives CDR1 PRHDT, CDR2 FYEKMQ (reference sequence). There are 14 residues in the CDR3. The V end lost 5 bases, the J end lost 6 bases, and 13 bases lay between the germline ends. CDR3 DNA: TGTGCCAGCAGCCTCAGCAATGGGCCCGGGGAGCTGTTTTTT. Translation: CASSLSNGPGELFF.

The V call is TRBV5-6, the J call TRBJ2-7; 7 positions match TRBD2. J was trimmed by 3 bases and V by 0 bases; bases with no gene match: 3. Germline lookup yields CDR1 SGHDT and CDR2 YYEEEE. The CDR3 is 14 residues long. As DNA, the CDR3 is TGTGCCAGCAGCTTGGTCGGCGGGAGCTACGAGCAGTACTTC. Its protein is CASSLVGGSYEQYF.

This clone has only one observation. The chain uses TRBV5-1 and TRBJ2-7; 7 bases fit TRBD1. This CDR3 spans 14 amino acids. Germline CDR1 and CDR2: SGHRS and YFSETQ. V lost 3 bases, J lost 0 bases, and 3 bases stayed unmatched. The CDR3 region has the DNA TGCGCCAGCAGCTATACAGGGGCCTCCTACGAGCAGTACTTC. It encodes CASSYTGASYEQYF.

The CDR3 DNA is TGCAGCGTGGGAGGTTCGGATGGCTACACCTTC. Residues: CSVGGSDGYTF. The V gene is TRBV29-1, the J gene TRBJ1-2; D not certain. V was shortened by 6 bases and J by 6 bases, with 11 bases between the two germline ends. Germline V CDR1 and CDR2: SQVTM, ANQGSEA. The CDR3 loop spans 11 amino acids.

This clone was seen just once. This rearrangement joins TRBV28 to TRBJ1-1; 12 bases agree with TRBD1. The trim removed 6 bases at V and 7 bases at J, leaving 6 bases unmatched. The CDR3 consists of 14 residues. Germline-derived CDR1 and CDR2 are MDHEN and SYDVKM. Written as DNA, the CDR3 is TGTGCCAGCAGGACGGGACAGGGGGCTAATGAAGCTTTCTTT. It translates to CASRTGQGANEAFF.

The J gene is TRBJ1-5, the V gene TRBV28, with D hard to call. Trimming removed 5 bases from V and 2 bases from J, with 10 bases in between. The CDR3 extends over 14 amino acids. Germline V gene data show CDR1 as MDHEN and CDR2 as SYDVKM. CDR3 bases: TGTGCCAGCAGTCTTCAAACGGGCAATCAGCCCCAGCATTTT. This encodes CASSLQTGNQPQHF.

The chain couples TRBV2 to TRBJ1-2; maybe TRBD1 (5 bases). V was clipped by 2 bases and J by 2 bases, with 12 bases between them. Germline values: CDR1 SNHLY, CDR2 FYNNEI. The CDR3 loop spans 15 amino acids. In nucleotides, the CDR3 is TGTGCCAGCAGTGAATCGGGGACTCCAAACTATGGCTACACCTTC. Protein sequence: CASSESGTPNYGYTF.

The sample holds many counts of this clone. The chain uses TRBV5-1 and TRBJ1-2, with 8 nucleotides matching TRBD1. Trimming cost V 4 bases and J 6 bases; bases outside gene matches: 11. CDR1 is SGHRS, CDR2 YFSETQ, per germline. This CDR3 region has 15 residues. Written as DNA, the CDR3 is TGCGCCAGCAGCCGGTCCTTTCAGGGGGCAAATGGCTACACCTTC. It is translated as CASSRSFQGANGYTF.